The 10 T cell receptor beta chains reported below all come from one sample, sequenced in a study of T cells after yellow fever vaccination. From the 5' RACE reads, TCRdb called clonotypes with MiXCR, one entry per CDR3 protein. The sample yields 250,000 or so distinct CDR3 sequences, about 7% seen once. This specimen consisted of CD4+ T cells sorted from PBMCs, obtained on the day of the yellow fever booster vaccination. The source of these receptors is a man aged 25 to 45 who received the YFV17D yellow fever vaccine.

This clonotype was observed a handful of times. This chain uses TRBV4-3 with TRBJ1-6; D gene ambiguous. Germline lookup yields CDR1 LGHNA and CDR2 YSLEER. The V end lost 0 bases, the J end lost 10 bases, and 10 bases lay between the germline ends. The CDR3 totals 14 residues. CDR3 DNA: TGCGCCAGCAGCCAAGATCGACGGGCCTCACCCCTCCACTTT. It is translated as CASSQDRRASPLHF.

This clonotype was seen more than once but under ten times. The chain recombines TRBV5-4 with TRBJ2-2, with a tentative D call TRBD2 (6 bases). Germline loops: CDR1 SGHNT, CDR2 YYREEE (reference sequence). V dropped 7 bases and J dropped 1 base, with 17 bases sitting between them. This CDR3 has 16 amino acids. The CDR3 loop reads CASQADSGENTGELFF. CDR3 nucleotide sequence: TGTGCCAGCCAGGCGGATAGCGGCGAGAACACCGGGGAGCTGTTTTTT.

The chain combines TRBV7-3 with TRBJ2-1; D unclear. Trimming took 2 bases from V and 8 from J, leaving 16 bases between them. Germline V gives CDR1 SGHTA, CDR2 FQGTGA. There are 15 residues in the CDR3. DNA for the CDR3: TGTGCCAGCAGCTTACTAGGACCGGCCAGCGATGAGCAGTTCTTC. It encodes CASSLLGPASDEQFF.

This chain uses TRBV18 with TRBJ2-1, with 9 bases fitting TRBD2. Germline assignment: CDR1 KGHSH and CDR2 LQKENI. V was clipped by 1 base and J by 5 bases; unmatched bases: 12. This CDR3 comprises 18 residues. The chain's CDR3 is CASSPRRLAGGVNNEQFF. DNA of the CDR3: TGTGCCAGCTCACCACGGCGGTTGGCGGGAGGGGTGAACAATGAGCAGTTCTTC.

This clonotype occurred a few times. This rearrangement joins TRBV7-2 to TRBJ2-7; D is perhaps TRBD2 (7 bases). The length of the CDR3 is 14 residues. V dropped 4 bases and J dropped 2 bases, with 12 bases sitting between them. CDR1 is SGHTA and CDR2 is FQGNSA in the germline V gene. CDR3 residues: CASSWGGIPYEQYF. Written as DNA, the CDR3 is TGTGCCAGCAGCTGGGGGGGCATCCCCTACGAGCAGTACTTC. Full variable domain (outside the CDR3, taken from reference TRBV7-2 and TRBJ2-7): GAGVSQSPSNKVTEKGKDVELRCDPISGHTALYWYRQSLGQGLEFLIYFQGNSAPDKSGLPSDRFSAERTGGSVSTLTIQRTQQEDSAVYLCASSWGGIPYEQYFGPGTRLTVT.

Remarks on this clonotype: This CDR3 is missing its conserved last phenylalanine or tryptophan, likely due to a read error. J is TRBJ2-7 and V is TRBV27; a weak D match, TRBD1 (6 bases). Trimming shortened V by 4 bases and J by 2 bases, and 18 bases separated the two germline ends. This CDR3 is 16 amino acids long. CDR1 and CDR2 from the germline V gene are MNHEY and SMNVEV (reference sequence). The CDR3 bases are TGTGCCAGCAGTTCTAACAGGGTCCGGGCAACCTACGAGCAGTACTCC. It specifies CASSSNRVRATYEQYS.

CDR3 amino acids: CASSSLGRGANYGYTF. CDR3 coding DNA: TGTGCCAGCAGTTCCCTGGGACGAGGAGCTAACTATGGCTACACCTTC. This chain connects TRBV28 to TRBJ1-2; perhaps TRBD1 as D (5 bases). Trimming shortened V by 4 bases and J by 0 bases, and 15 bases separated the two germline ends. The germline CDR1 and CDR2 sequences are MDHEN and SYDVKM. CDR3 size: 16 residues.

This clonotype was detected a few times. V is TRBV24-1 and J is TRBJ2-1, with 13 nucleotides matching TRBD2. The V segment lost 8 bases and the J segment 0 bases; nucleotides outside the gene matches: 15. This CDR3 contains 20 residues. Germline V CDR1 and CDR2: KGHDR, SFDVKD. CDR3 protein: CATNSMGTSGTESSYNEQFF. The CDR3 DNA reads TGTGCCACCAATTCTATGGGGACTAGCGGGACAGAGAGCTCCTACAATGAGCAGTTCTTC.

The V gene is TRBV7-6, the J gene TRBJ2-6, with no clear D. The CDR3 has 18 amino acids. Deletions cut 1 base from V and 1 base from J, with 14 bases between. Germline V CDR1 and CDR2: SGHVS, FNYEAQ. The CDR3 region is CASSLVGSRVSGANVLTF. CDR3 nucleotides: TGTGCCAGCAGCTTAGTCGGCAGTAGAGTGTCTGGGGCCAACGTCCTGACTTTC.

The CDR3 coding sequence is TGTGCCAGCATTACTAGCGGGAGTCCCACCGGGGAGCTGTTTTTT. This sequence encodes CASITSGSPTGELFF. The chain carries TRBV6-2 or TRBV6-3 and TRBJ2-2; 11 bases agree with TRBD2. The CDR3 extends over 15 amino acids. With V trimmed by 7 bases and J by 4 bases, 5 bases remained unmatched. Germline CDR1 reads MNHEY; CDR2 reads SVGEGT.